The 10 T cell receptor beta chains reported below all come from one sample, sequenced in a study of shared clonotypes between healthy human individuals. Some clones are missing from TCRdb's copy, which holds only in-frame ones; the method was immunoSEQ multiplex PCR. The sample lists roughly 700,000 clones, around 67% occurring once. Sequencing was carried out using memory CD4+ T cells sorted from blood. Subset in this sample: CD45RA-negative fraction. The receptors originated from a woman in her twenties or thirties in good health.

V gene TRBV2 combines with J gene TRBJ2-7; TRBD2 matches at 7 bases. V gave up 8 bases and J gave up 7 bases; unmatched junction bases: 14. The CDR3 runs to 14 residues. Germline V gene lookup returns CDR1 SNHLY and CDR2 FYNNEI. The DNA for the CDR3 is TGTGCCAGCCGCCTGGTCGATTCGCGGGGGGAGCAGTACTTC. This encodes CASRLVDSRGEQYF.

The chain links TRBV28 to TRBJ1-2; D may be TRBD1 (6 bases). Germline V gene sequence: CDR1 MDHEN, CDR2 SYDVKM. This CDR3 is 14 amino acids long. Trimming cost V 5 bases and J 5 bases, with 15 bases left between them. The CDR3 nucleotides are TGTGCCAGCAGTCTAGGGGGGGGCAGTTATGGCTACACCTTC. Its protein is CASSLGGGSYGYTF.

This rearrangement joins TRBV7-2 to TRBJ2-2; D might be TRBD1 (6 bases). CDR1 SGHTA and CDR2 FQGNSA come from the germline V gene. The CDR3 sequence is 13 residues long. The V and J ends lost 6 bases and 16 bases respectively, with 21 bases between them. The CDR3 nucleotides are TGTGCCAGCAGTCAAGGACAGTATAGGCAACAGTTTTTT. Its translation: CASSQGQYRQQFF.

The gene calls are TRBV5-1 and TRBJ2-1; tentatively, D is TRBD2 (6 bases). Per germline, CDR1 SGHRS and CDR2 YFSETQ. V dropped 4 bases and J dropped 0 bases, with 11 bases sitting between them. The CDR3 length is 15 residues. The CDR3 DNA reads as TGCGCCAGCAGCCAGGAGGGGAGCTCCTACAATGAGCAGTTCTTC. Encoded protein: CASSQEGSSYNEQFF.

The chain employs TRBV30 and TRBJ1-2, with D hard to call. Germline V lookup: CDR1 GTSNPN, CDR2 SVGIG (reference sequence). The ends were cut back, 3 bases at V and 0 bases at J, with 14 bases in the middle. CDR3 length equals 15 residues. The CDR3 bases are TGTGCCTGGAGGAAAGAGAGGGTGACTAACTATGGCTACACCTTC. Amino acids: CAWRKERVTNYGYTF.

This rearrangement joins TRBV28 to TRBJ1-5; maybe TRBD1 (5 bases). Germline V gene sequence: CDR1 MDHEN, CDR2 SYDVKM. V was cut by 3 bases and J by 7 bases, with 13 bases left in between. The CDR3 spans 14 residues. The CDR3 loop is CASSLRGSGQPQHF. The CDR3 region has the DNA TGTGCCAGCAGTTTGAGGGGTTCTGGACAGCCCCAGCATTTT.

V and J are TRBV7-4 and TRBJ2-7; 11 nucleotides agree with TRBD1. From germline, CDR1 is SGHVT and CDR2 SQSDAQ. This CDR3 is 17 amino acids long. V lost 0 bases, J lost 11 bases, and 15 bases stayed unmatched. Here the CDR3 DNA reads TGTGCCAGCAGCTTAGCTGGCAGGGACAGGGGGTTATTACGGGAGTACTTC. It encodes CASSLAGRDRGLLREYF.

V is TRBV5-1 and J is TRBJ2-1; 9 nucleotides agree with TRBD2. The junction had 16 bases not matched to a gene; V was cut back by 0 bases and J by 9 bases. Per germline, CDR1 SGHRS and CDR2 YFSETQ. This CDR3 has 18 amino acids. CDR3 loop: CASSLAGAGGPSRGEQFF. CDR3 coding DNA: TGCGCCAGCAGCTTGGCCGGTGCGGGAGGGCCCTCGCGCGGTGAGCAGTTCTTC.

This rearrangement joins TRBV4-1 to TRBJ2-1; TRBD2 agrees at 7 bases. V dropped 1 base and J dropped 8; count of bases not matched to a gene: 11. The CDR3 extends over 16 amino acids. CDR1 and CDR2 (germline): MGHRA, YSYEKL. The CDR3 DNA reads TGCGCCAGCAGCCAAGCACGGGGGGAGTGGTCGGATGAGCAGTTCTTC. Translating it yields CASSQARGEWSDEQFF.

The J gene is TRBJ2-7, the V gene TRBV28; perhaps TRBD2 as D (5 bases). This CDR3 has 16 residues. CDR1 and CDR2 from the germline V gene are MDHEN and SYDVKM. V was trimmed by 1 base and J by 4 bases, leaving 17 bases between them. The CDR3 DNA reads TGTGCCAGCAGTTTATTCCGCGGAACTAGGATTTACGAGCAGTACTTC. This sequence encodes CASSLFRGTRIYEQYF. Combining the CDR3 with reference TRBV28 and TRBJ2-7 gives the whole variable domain DVKVTQSSRYLVKRTGEKVFLECVQDMDHENMFWYRQDPGLGLRLIYFSYDVKMKEKGDIPEGYSVSREKKERFSLILESASTNQTSMYLCASSLFRGTRIYEQYFGPGTRLTVT.